Sequencing of this T cell receptor beta chain was carried out in a study of regulatory T cells in long-lasting Graves disease. Whole-study findings and limits: Persistent patients shared more public clonotypes (roughly 2,500) than new patients (roughly 1,000). The TCR repertoire of persistent Graves' patients was less diverse than that of newly diagnosed ones. Persistent disease exhibited a predilection for TRBV28, TRBJ1-2 and TRBJ2-5.

CDR3 regions were amplified by Arm-PCR using iRepertoire HTBI primers to build TCR beta libraries. TCRdb reprocessed the multiplex PCR reads with MiXCR, giving one entry per CDR3 protein. The sample contains about 420,000 distinct CDR3 sequences, 23% of which appear only once. To note about this clonotype: The antigen remains unidentified.

The CDR3 totals 15 residues. Germline loops: CDR1 LGHDT, CDR2 YNNKEL (reference sequence). Trimming took 4 bases from V and 5 from J; bases not matched to a gene: 6. Noted time point: persistent/refractory GD, antithyroid drugs over 5 years with positive TRAb. TCR sequences were obtained from RNA taken from PBMCs. Sequencing used peripheral blood mononuclear cells (PBMCs), obtained when the disease was refractory, from a patient treated with antithyroid drugs. This clonotype was sampled from a female donor with Graves disease. The chain carries TRBV3-1 and TRBJ1-5; 9 nucleotides align to TRBD1. CDR3 DNA: TGTGCCAGCAGCCCGGGACAGGGCCTGTATCAGCCCCAGCATTTT. This translates into CASSPGQGLYQPQHF.